This entry describes one T cell receptor (beta chain). Antigen unknown. This sample is part of a study of vaccination and CD4 T cells after COVID-19. Study as a whole: Convalescent patients were SARS-CoV-2 positive by nasal swab PCR; about nine mild, one severe.

Per the germline V gene, CDR1 is DFQATT and CDR2 is SNEGSKA (reference sequence). V gave up 1 base and J gave up 6 bases; unmatched junction bases: 9. The CDR3 covers 16 residues. Documented time point: late sampling 161 to 241 days after vaccination in three convalescent patients. Treatment indicated: approximately 9-day PBMC culture with coronavirus spike peptide pools or control peptides (ViraFEST assay). Sequencing of the DNA from cultured CD4+ T cells was carried out with the Oncomine TCR Beta short-read assay. Cultured CD4+ T cells were the source of extracted genomic DNA. TCRdb reprocessed the PCR reads via MiXCR and lists one record per CDR3 protein. There are around 18,000 distinct CDR3 sequences in the sample; approximately 44% occur only once, and about 17% lies in the top ten. Broader study findings: In convalescent patients, 304 of 307 vaccine-specific clones were mono-reactive for SARS-CoV-2 spike.

The genes are TRBV20-1 and TRBJ2-2, with TRBD2 matching 9 bases. The material sequenced was CD4+ T cells from blood, cultured in vitro, taken about 7 months after SARS-CoV-2 vaccination. The sequence was collected from a human donor who had recovered from COVID-19. The CDR3: CSARVSGGPLSGELFF. CDR3 nucleotide sequence: TGCAGTGCTAGAGTGAGCGGGGGGCCCCTCTCCGGGGAGCTGTTTTTT.